This T cell receptor beta chain was observed in a study of blood T cells in healthy people across ages. General study points: Roughly linear declines in TCR beta diversity per million T cells occurred with age.

About this clonotype itself: Its specificity is not known.

Trimming shortened V by 6 bases and J by 8 bases, and 10 bases separated the two germline ends. Germline V gene lookup returns CDR1 MNHEY and CDR2 SVGEGT. The length of the CDR3 is 11 residues. It was with a sample-barcoded 5' primer and a J-beta primer mix that a second PCR of about 6 to 12 cycles was run. Each sample provided no less than 2.5 million CDR3-containing paired-end reads. Using its own MiXCR run on the 5' RACE reads, TCRdb lists one record per CDR3 protein. Among hundreds of thousands of distinct CDR3 sequences listed, around 48% were seen once. The chain joins TRBV6-2 or TRBV6-3 to TRBJ1-2; D is uncertain. Sequencing input: blood. The sequence derives from an older woman in good health. This CDR3 reads CASSRPGGYTF. CDR3 coding DNA: TGTGCCAGCAGCCGTCCGGGAGGCTACACCTTC.